This is a list of T cell receptor beta chains from one sample in a study of blood T cell repertoires in COVID-19. Libraries were prepared by immunoSEQ multiplex PCR; TCRdb keeps only in-frame clonotypes and omits some of them. The data contain around 230,000 clones, roughly 85% of them singletons. Sequencing was performed on peripheral blood. The receptors stem from a man aged 45-65 years with COVID-19, enrolled during active disease. Each CDR3 is given with its conserved first and last residue. The D gene is left open where the match is weak. Rows may omit the clone size; those that give it use once, few, many or a size class.

clone size: .
V gene: TRBV2
D gene: TRBD1
J gene: TRBJ1-6
CDR3 DNA: TGTGCCAGCAGTGAATCGGACAGGGTTCCTTATTCACCCCTCCACTTT
CDR3 protein: CASSESDRVPYSPLHF

clone size: .
V gene: TRBV7-8
D gene: .
J gene: TRBJ1-1
CDR3 DNA: TGTGCCAGCAGCTTAGCGGCGGGTTTTGCTGAAGCTTTCTTT
CDR3 protein: CASSLAAGFAEAFF

clone size: .
V gene: TRBV7-2
D gene: .
J gene: TRBJ1-3
CDR3 DNA: TGTGCCAGCAGCTTTATAACAGCACTAGGTGGAAACACCATATATTTT
CDR3 protein: CASSFITALGGNTIYF

clone size: .
V gene: TRBV6-4
D gene: .
J gene: TRBJ1-1
CDR3 DNA: TGTGCCATTCATACAGGCATGAACACTGAAGCTTTCTTT
CDR3 protein: CAIHTGMNTEAFF

clone size: .
V gene: TRBV14
D gene: .
J gene: TRBJ2-3
CDR3 DNA: TGTGCCAGCAGCCAAGGCAGGGGCACAGATACGCAGTATTTT
CDR3 protein: CASSQGRGTDTQYF

clone size: .
V gene: TRBV5-4
D gene: .
J gene: TRBJ1-6
CDR3 DNA: TGTGCCAGCAGCCTTGACAGATATAATTCACCCCTCCACTTT
CDR3 protein: CASSLDRYNSPLHF

clone size: .
V gene: TRBV30
D gene: .
J gene: TRBJ2-7
CDR3 DNA: TGTGCCTGGAGTACCACCGGGACACACCACGAGCAGTACTTC
CDR3 protein: CAWSTTGTHHEQYF

clone size: .
V gene: TRBV5-5
D gene: .
J gene: TRBJ2-3
CDR3 DNA: TGTGCCAGCAGGATCCGACTTGAACCCACAGATACGCAGTATTTT
CDR3 protein: CASRIRLEPTDTQYF

clone size: .
V gene: TRBV3-1/TRBV3-2
D gene: TRBD2
J gene: TRBJ2-7
CDR3 DNA: TGTGCCAGCAGCCAAGGATTCCCGGGACTAGCGGGGGGGCGCTACGAGCAGTACTTT
CDR3 protein: CASSQGFPGLAGGRYEQYF

clone size: .
V gene: TRBV29-1
D gene: .
J gene: TRBJ2-7
CDR3 DNA: TGCAGCGTTGAAGAAAGCCCCTACGAGCAGTACTTC
CDR3 protein: CSVEESPYEQYF

clone size: .
V gene: TRBV7-9
D gene: TRBD1
J gene: TRBJ1-1
CDR3 DNA: TGTGCCAGCAGCTTAGCTCAGGGGGTAGGAGCTTTCTTT
CDR3 protein: CASSLAQGVGAFF

clone size: .
V gene: TRBV30
D gene: .
J gene: TRBJ1-2
CDR3 DNA: TGTGCCTGGAGCCCGGGGGAGATGTATGGCTACACCTTC
CDR3 protein: CAWSPGEMYGYTF

clone size: .
V gene: TRBV6-6
D gene: .
J gene: TRBJ1-6
CDR3 DNA: TGTGCCAGCAGGCGGGACAATTCACCCCTCCACTTT
CDR3 protein: CASRRDNSPLHF

clone size: .
V gene: TRBV3-1/TRBV3-2
D gene: .
J gene: TRBJ1-1
CDR3 DNA: TGTGCCAGCAGCCCCAGGGCGAGGAACACTGAAGCTTTCTTT
CDR3 protein: CASSPRARNTEAFF

clone size: few
V gene: TRBV7-9
D gene: .
J gene: TRBJ2-6
CDR3 DNA: TGTGCCAGCGAGAGCTCTGGGGCCAACGTCCTGACTTTC
CDR3 protein: CASESSGANVLTF

clone size: .
V gene: TRBV29-1
D gene: TRBD1
J gene: TRBJ1-2
CDR3 DNA: TGCAGCGCGGACAGGGGGAACTATGGCTACACCTTC
CDR3 protein: CSADRGNYGYTF

clone size: .
V gene: TRBV5-1
D gene: .
J gene: TRBJ2-2
CDR3 DNA: TGCGCCAGCAGCTTGGGCGGGGGCGCGAACACCGGGGAGCTGTTTTTT
CDR3 protein: CASSLGGGANTGELFF

clone size: .
V gene: TRBV10-1
D gene: .
J gene: TRBJ2-1
CDR3 DNA: TGCGCCAGCAGCCTCGACAGGCACCCCTACAATGAGCAGTTCTTC
CDR3 protein: CASSLDRHPYNEQFF

clone size: .
V gene: TRBV12-3/TRBV12-4
D gene: .
J gene: TRBJ2-1
CDR3 DNA: TGTGCCAGCAGTCCTTGGGGAGAGAATGAGCAGTTCTTC
CDR3 protein: CASSPWGENEQFF

clone size: many
V gene: TRBV27
D gene: .
J gene: TRBJ1-3
CDR3 DNA: TGTGCCAGCAGTCAAAGGGGTTACGGAAACACCATATATTTT
CDR3 protein: CASSQRGYGNTIYF

clone size: .
V gene: TRBV7-6
D gene: .
J gene: TRBJ1-1
CDR3 DNA: TGTGCCAGCAGCTTTGGCCCAGACAAATTGACTGAAGCTTTCTTT
CDR3 protein: CASSFGPDKLTEAFF

clone size: .
V gene: TRBV5-1
D gene: .
J gene: TRBJ1-1
CDR3 DNA: TGCGCCAGCACTCCTGCGTTTCAGAACACTGAAGCTTTCTTT
CDR3 protein: CASTPAFQNTEAFF

clone size: .
V gene: TRBV7-9
D gene: .
J gene: TRBJ2-3
CDR3 DNA: TGTGCCAGCAGCTCGACTACTCCCGGCACAGATACGCAGTATTTT
CDR3 protein: CASSSTTPGTDTQYF

clone size: .
V gene: TRBV6-1
D gene: .
J gene: TRBJ2-5
CDR3 DNA: TGTGCCAGCAGTGAATTCGGACAGCCCAAGAACACCCAGTACTTC
CDR3 protein: CASSEFGQPKNTQYF

clone size: .
V gene: TRBV24-1
D gene: .
J gene: TRBJ2-3
CDR3 DNA: TGTGCCACCAGTGATCCATATACCCAGGGGATAGCTACCGATACGCAGTATTTT
CDR3 protein: CATSDPYTQGIATDTQYF

clone size: few
V gene: TRBV3-1/TRBV3-2
D gene: TRBD1
J gene: TRBJ2-4
CDR3 DNA: TGTGCCAGCAGCCCGACAGGGTTAGGAGCCAAAAACATTCAGTACTTC
CDR3 protein: CASSPTGLGAKNIQYF

clone size: .
V gene: TRBV11-1
D gene: TRBD1
J gene: TRBJ1-1
CDR3 DNA: TGTGCCAGCAGCTTAGGGGACAGAAGAGACACTGAAGCTTTCTTT
CDR3 protein: CASSLGDRRDTEAFF

clone size: .
V gene: TRBV6-6
D gene: .
J gene: TRBJ2-1
CDR3 DNA: TGTGCCAGCAGGACGCAGGCGACAGTACCCCATGAGCAGTTCTTC
CDR3 protein: CASRTQATVPHEQFF

clone size: .
V gene: TRBV7-2
D gene: TRBD2
J gene: TRBJ2-3
CDR3 DNA: TGTGCCAGCAGCGCAGCGGGGGGGCCGCGGGGCACAGATACGCAGTATTTT
CDR3 protein: CASSAAGGPRGTDTQYF

clone size: .
V gene: TRBV10-3
D gene: TRBD1
J gene: TRBJ2-7
CDR3 DNA: TGTGCCATCAGGGGGACAGGGAATTACGAGCAGTACTTC
CDR3 protein: CAIRGTGNYEQYF

clone size: .
V gene: TRBV30
D gene: .
J gene: TRBJ1-5
CDR3 DNA: TGTGCCTGGAGTGTACAGGTCGCAGGGAGGGCAGTGAGCAATCAGCCCCAGCATTTT
CDR3 protein: CAWSVQVAGRAVSNQPQHF

clone size: .
V gene: TRBV28
D gene: .
J gene: TRBJ2-1
CDR3 DNA: TGTGCCAGCAGGCGCACAGACTACAATGAGCAGTTCTTC
CDR3 protein: CASRRTDYNEQFF

clone size: .
V gene: TRBV5-1
D gene: .
J gene: TRBJ1-1
CDR3 DNA: TGCGCCAGCAGGAGGGCGAACACTGAAGCTTTCTTT
CDR3 protein: CASRRANTEAFF

clone size: few
V gene: TRBV20-1
D gene: .
J gene: TRBJ2-7
CDR3 DNA: TGCAGTGGACGGGGAGTCTACGAGCAGTACTTC
CDR3 protein: CSGRGVYEQYF

clone size: many
V gene: TRBV2
D gene: TRBD1
J gene: TRBJ1-2
CDR3 DNA: TGTGCCAGCAGCCGGTGGACAGGGCCAGCGGATTATGGCTACACCTTC
CDR3 protein: CASSRWTGPADYGYTF

clone size: .
V gene: TRBV7-9
D gene: .
J gene: TRBJ2-5
CDR3 DNA: TGTGCCAGCAGCTCAGGACAACTACAAGAGACCCAGTACTTC
CDR3 protein: CASSSGQLQETQYF

clone size: once
V gene: TRBV11-2
D gene: TRBD1
J gene: TRBJ2-7
CDR3 DNA: TGTGCCAGCAGCTCCACCGGGACAGCCTATTTCGTCTCCTACGAGCAGTACTTC
CDR3 protein: CASSSTGTAYFVSYEQYF

clone size: .
V gene: TRBV3-1/TRBV3-2
D gene: .
J gene: TRBJ1-1
CDR3 DNA: TGTGCCAGCAGCCCCTCGACAGTGAACACTGAAGCTTTCTTT
CDR3 protein: CASSPSTVNTEAFF

clone size: .
V gene: TRBV20-1
D gene: TRBD2
J gene: TRBJ2-7
CDR3 DNA: TGCAGTGCTAGTAGCGGGGCCACCTACGAGCAGTACTTC
CDR3 protein: CSASSGATYEQYF

clone size: .
V gene: TRBV5-1
D gene: .
J gene: TRBJ2-1
CDR3 DNA: TGCGCCAGCAGCTTGGCGGGGTCCCACAATGAGCAGTTCTTC
CDR3 protein: CASSLAGSHNEQFF

clone size: .
V gene: TRBV15
D gene: .
J gene: TRBJ1-1
CDR3 DNA: TGTGCCACCAGCAGAGATGGGCAATTGAACACTGAAGCTTTCTTT
CDR3 protein: CATSRDGQLNTEAFF